This is a list of T cell receptor beta chains from one sample in a study of blood T cell repertoires in COVID-19. Profiling relied on immunoSEQ multiplex PCR, and the TCRdb table lists in-frame clones only, not all of them. The profile covers about 190,000 clones, with roughly 88% appearing a single time and about 8.6% taken by the ten largest. Sequenced: PBMCs or T cells enriched from blood (not recorded which). All receptors derive from a woman in her 30s who had recovered from COVID-19. Each CDR3 is given with its conserved first and last residue. The order of the fields is clone size, V gene, J gene, CDR3 length, D gene, CDR3 DNA, CDR3 protein. D genes are given only for firm matches. Clone size, where shown, is once, few, many, or a class for clones that have expanded.

clone size: -; V gene: TRBV10-3; J gene: TRBJ2-1; CDR3 length: 18; D gene: TRBD2; CDR3 DNA: TGTGCCATCAGATCTAGCGGGAGGGCCCGGGACTCCTACAATGAGCAGTTCTTC; CDR3 protein: CAIRSSGRARDSYNEQFF
clone size: -; V gene: TRBV6-5; J gene: TRBJ2-2; CDR3 length: 16; D gene: -; CDR3 DNA: TGTGCCAGCAGTTACTCAAGCGGAGCGAACACCGGGGAGCTGTTTTTT; CDR3 protein: CASSYSSGANTGELFF
clone size: -; V gene: TRBV7-9; J gene: TRBJ1-4; CDR3 length: 17; D gene: -; CDR3 DNA: TGTGCCAGCAGCTTAGGCTCACAGGGAGGGTATAATGAAAAACTGTTTTTT; CDR3 protein: CASSLGSQGGYNEKLFF
clone size: -; V gene: TRBV7-9; J gene: TRBJ1-2; CDR3 length: 15; D gene: -; CDR3 DNA: TGTGCCAGCAGCTTTGCAGAGGGAGGTGGCTATGGCTACACCTTC; CDR3 protein: CASSFAEGGGYGYTF
clone size: -; V gene: TRBV7-2; J gene: TRBJ2-7; CDR3 length: 17; D gene: -; CDR3 DNA: TGTGCCAGCAGCTTAGCGGGGCCCGGGAGTGGTTCAGACGAGCAGTACTTC; CDR3 protein: CASSLAGPGSGSDEQYF
clone size: -; V gene: TRBV5-1; J gene: TRBJ2-6; CDR3 length: 16; D gene: -; CDR3 DNA: TGCGCCAGCAGCTTGGCCGCGGGGAGTGGGGCCAACGTCCTGACTTTC; CDR3 protein: CASSLAAGSGANVLTF
clone size: -; V gene: TRBV9; J gene: TRBJ2-4; CDR3 length: 16; D gene: -; CDR3 DNA: TGTGCCTCCCGGAGGTGGACAGAGCTAGCCAAAAACATTCAGTACTTC; CDR3 protein: CASRRWTELAKNIQYF
clone size: -; V gene: TRBV5-4; J gene: TRBJ1-2; CDR3 length: 13; D gene: -; CDR3 DNA: TGTGCCAGCAGCTTGGAGGGAGACTATGGCTACACCTTC; CDR3 protein: CASSLEGDYGYTF
clone size: few; V gene: TRBV6-1; J gene: TRBJ1-3; CDR3 length: 15; D gene: -; CDR3 DNA: TGTGCCAGCAGTGATGGGCAATTCGGAGGGAACACCATATATTTT; CDR3 protein: CASSDGQFGGNTIYF
clone size: -; V gene: TRBV7-9; J gene: TRBJ2-3; CDR3 length: 15; D gene: TRBD1; CDR3 DNA: TGTGCCAGCAATACCCGGGACAGCAGCACAGATACGCAGTATTTT; CDR3 protein: CASNTRDSSTDTQYF
clone size: -; V gene: TRBV7-9; J gene: TRBJ1-1; CDR3 length: 14; D gene: TRBD1; CDR3 DNA: TGTGCCAGCAGCTTACGACAGGGGAAGGACGAAGCTTTCTTT; CDR3 protein: CASSLRQGKDEAFF
clone size: once; V gene: TRBV4-1; J gene: TRBJ2-2; CDR3 length: 16; D gene: -; CDR3 DNA: TGCGCCAGCAGCCAAGACGTGGGCCCGAACACCGGGGAGCTGTTTTTT; CDR3 protein: CASSQDVGPNTGELFF
clone size: -; V gene: TRBV6-6; J gene: TRBJ2-7; CDR3 length: 17; D gene: TRBD2; CDR3 DNA: TGTGCCAGCAGTCGGTGGCTAGCGGGTCCCCTCCCCTACGAGCAGTACTTC; CDR3 protein: CASSRWLAGPLPYEQYF
clone size: -; V gene: TRBV5-1; J gene: TRBJ2-5; CDR3 length: 14; D gene: -; CDR3 DNA: TGCGCCAGCAGCTTGGATGGCAGGGAAGAGACCCAGTACTTC; CDR3 protein: CASSLDGREETQYF
clone size: -; V gene: TRBV28; J gene: TRBJ1-1; CDR3 length: 14; D gene: -; CDR3 DNA: TGTGCCATCTCCTCGGGGGGGTCTAGCACTGAAGCTTTCTTT; CDR3 protein: CAISSGGSSTEAFF
clone size: -; V gene: TRBV7-2; J gene: TRBJ2-7; CDR3 length: 14; D gene: TRBD2; CDR3 DNA: TGTGCCAGCAGGACTAGCGGGAGGTTCTACGAGCAGTACTTC; CDR3 protein: CASRTSGRFYEQYF
clone size: -; V gene: TRBV7-9; J gene: TRBJ2-2; CDR3 length: 14; D gene: -; CDR3 DNA: TGTGCCAGCAGCTTAGCATCGAGCACCGGGGAGCTGTTTTTT; CDR3 protein: CASSLASSTGELFF
clone size: once; V gene: TRBV3-1/TRBV3-2; J gene: TRBJ2-3; CDR3 length: 16; D gene: TRBD2; CDR3 DNA: TGTGCCAGCAGCCAGACCCGACTAGCCTCAGGAGATACGCAGTATTTT; CDR3 protein: CASSQTRLASGDTQYF
clone size: once; V gene: TRBV29-1; J gene: TRBJ2-3; CDR3 length: 16; D gene: TRBD2; CDR3 DNA: TGCAGCGTTGAATGGGGACTAATAATAAGCACAGATACGCAGTATTTT; CDR3 protein: CSVEWGLIISTDTQYF
clone size: -; V gene: TRBV19; J gene: TRBJ2-7; CDR3 length: 11; D gene: -; CDR3 DNA: TGTGCCAGTAGTGACAACTACGAGCAGTACTTC; CDR3 protein: CASSDNYEQYF
clone size: -; V gene: TRBV4-2; J gene: TRBJ2-7; CDR3 length: 16; D gene: -; CDR3 DNA: TGTGCCAGCAGCCAAGAAGGTCCTAGCACATCCAACGAGCAGTACTTC; CDR3 protein: CASSQEGPSTSNEQYF
clone size: -; V gene: TRBV7-9; J gene: TRBJ2-7; CDR3 length: 15; D gene: TRBD2; CDR3 DNA: TGTGCCAGCAGCTTTGACGGGGGGACCGTTTACGAGCAGTACTTC; CDR3 protein: CASSFDGGTVYEQYF
clone size: -; V gene: TRBV3-1/TRBV3-2; J gene: TRBJ2-1; CDR3 length: 16; D gene: TRBD2; CDR3 DNA: TGTGCCAGCAGCCCAACCGGGACTAGCGCCTCGCGGGAGCAGTTCTTC; CDR3 protein: CASSPTGTSASREQFF
clone size: -; V gene: TRBV27; J gene: TRBJ1-1; CDR3 length: 16; D gene: -; CDR3 DNA: TGTGCCAGCAAAATGAACCCGGGAAATTGGCACACTGAAGCTTTCTTT; CDR3 protein: CASKMNPGNWHTEAFF
clone size: -; V gene: TRBV2; J gene: TRBJ2-1; CDR3 length: 12; D gene: -; CDR3 DNA: TGTGCCAGCAGTGATGCACCGGTATGGCAGTTCTTC; CDR3 protein: CASSDAPVWQFF
clone size: -; V gene: TRBV5-1; J gene: TRBJ1-5; CDR3 length: 13; D gene: -; CDR3 DNA: TGCGCCAGCAGCCGGGAGGAAGGCCAGCCCCAGCATTTT; CDR3 protein: CASSREEGQPQHF
clone size: -; V gene: TRBV5-4; J gene: TRBJ1-4; CDR3 length: 12; D gene: -; CDR3 DNA: TGTGCCAGCAGCTTGGACAACCGAAAACTGTTTTTT; CDR3 protein: CASSLDNRKLFF
clone size: -; V gene: TRBV11-2; J gene: TRBJ2-1; CDR3 length: 15; D gene: TRBD2; CDR3 DNA: TGTGCCAGCAGCCCCGGGACTAGCGGGAGTTGGGAGCAGTTCTTC; CDR3 protein: CASSPGTSGSWEQFF
clone size: -; V gene: TRBV10-3; J gene: TRBJ2-3; CDR3 length: 16; D gene: TRBD2; CDR3 DNA: TGTGCCATCAGTGAGTCAAGCGGGAGCTTAACAGATACGCAGTATTTT; CDR3 protein: CAISESSGSLTDTQYF
clone size: -; V gene: TRBV28; J gene: TRBJ1-5; CDR3 length: 13; D gene: TRBD1; CDR3 DNA: TGTGCCAGCGGACAGGTCTCCAATCAGCCCCAGCATTTT; CDR3 protein: CASGQVSNQPQHF
clone size: -; V gene: TRBV20-1; J gene: TRBJ1-1; CDR3 length: 11; D gene: -; CDR3 DNA: TGCAGTGCTGAGCTGAACACTGAAGCTTTCTTT; CDR3 protein: CSAELNTEAFF
clone size: -; V gene: TRBV27; J gene: TRBJ1-2; CDR3 length: 14; D gene: -; CDR3 DNA: TGTGCCAGCAGACTGGACAGATTCAACTATGGCTACACCTTC; CDR3 protein: CASRLDRFNYGYTF
clone size: -; V gene: TRBV7-9; J gene: TRBJ2-5; CDR3 length: 16; D gene: TRBD2; CDR3 DNA: TGTGCCAGCAGCTACTTGACTAGCGGGAGAGGAGAGACCCAGTACTTC; CDR3 protein: CASSYLTSGRGETQYF
clone size: -; V gene: TRBV18; J gene: TRBJ2-2; CDR3 length: 14; D gene: -; CDR3 DNA: TGTGCCAGCTCAGCCGGGGGGAACACCGGGGAGCTGTTTTTT; CDR3 protein: CASSAGGNTGELFF
clone size: -; V gene: TRBV2; J gene: TRBJ2-7; CDR3 length: 14; D gene: TRBD1; CDR3 DNA: TGTGCCAGCAGTAGTACAGGGGCCGCCTACGAGCAGTACTTC; CDR3 protein: CASSSTGAAYEQYF
clone size: -; V gene: TRBV7-9; J gene: TRBJ1-4; CDR3 length: 14; D gene: -; CDR3 DNA: TGTGCCAGCAGGCCAGCCCCCGGCACGGGAAAACTGTTTTTT; CDR3 protein: CASRPAPGTGKLFF
clone size: once; V gene: TRBV7-2; J gene: TRBJ2-1; CDR3 length: 15; D gene: TRBD2; CDR3 DNA: TGTGCCAGCAGCTCCCACGCCCTAGCGGGCAATGAGCAGTTCTTC; CDR3 protein: CASSSHALAGNEQFF
clone size: -; V gene: TRBV6-6; J gene: TRBJ1-5; CDR3 length: 16; D gene: -; CDR3 DNA: TGTGCCAGCAGCGCAAACCGGGGACTCCCTACGCAGCCCCAGCATTTT; CDR3 protein: CASSANRGLPTQPQHF
clone size: -; V gene: TRBV6-5; J gene: TRBJ2-2; CDR3 length: 13; D gene: TRBD2; CDR3 DNA: TGTGCCGGTAGCGGGAGAGACCCCGGGGAGCTGTTTTTT; CDR3 protein: CAGSGRDPGELFF
clone size: -; V gene: TRBV2; J gene: TRBJ2-7; CDR3 length: 15; D gene: -; CDR3 DNA: TGTGCCAGCAGTGAAGACGGGCAGGGTGGCTACGAGCAGTACTTC; CDR3 protein: CASSEDGQGGYEQYF
clone size: -; V gene: TRBV5-5; J gene: TRBJ2-7; CDR3 length: 13; D gene: -; CDR3 DNA: TGTGCCAGCAGCTTGGCCAGCTCCTACGAGCAGTACTTC; CDR3 protein: CASSLASSYEQYF
clone size: -; V gene: TRBV9; J gene: TRBJ2-7; CDR3 length: 13; D gene: -; CDR3 DNA: TGTGCAACCGCCCGTGGTAGCGGTGACGAGCAGTACTTC; CDR3 protein: CATARGSGDEQYF
clone size: few; V gene: TRBV7-9; J gene: TRBJ1-1; CDR3 length: 15; D gene: TRBD1; CDR3 DNA: TGTGCCAGCAGCTTGGGACAGGGCTTGAACACTGAAGCTTTCTTT; CDR3 protein: CASSLGQGLNTEAFF
clone size: -; V gene: TRBV28; J gene: TRBJ1-5; CDR3 length: 18; D gene: TRBD1; CDR3 DNA: TGTGCCAGCAGTAATAAACAGGGGGACTCGACTTTGAATCAGCCCCAGCATTTT; CDR3 protein: CASSNKQGDSTLNQPQHF
clone size: once; V gene: TRBV28; J gene: TRBJ2-1; CDR3 length: 14; D gene: -; CDR3 DNA: TGTGCCAGCAGTTTTCTTCTGCGGGGAAATGAGCAGTTCTTC; CDR3 protein: CASSFLLRGNEQFF
clone size: -; V gene: TRBV27; J gene: TRBJ2-1; CDR3 length: 17; D gene: TRBD1; CDR3 DNA: TGTGCCAGCAGTTTATTACCGGGACAGGGGAGATACAATGAGCAGTTCTTC; CDR3 protein: CASSLLPGQGRYNEQFF
clone size: -; V gene: TRBV18; J gene: TRBJ2-7; CDR3 length: 17; D gene: TRBD2; CDR3 DNA: TGTGCCAGCTCACCACTAGATCGACTAGCGGGAGTTTCTGAGCAGTACTTC; CDR3 protein: CASSPLDRLAGVSEQYF
clone size: -; V gene: TRBV11-3; J gene: TRBJ2-7; CDR3 length: 14; D gene: -; CDR3 DNA: TGTGCCAGCAGCTCCGGAGACAGAACCTACGAGCAGTACTTC; CDR3 protein: CASSSGDRTYEQYF
clone size: once; V gene: TRBV5-1; J gene: TRBJ1-2; CDR3 length: 13; D gene: -; CDR3 DNA: TGCGCCAGCAGCTTAGACAGCCTCTATGGCTACACCTTC; CDR3 protein: CASSLDSLYGYTF
clone size: once; V gene: TRBV5-1; J gene: TRBJ2-3; CDR3 length: 14; D gene: TRBD2; CDR3 DNA: TGCGCCAGCAGCTATAGCGGGAGTTCGGATACGCAGTATTTT; CDR3 protein: CASSYSGSSDTQYF
clone size: -; V gene: TRBV24-1; J gene: TRBJ2-7; CDR3 length: 12; D gene: -; CDR3 DNA: TGTGCCACCACCGATAGCTCCTACGAGCAGTACTTC; CDR3 protein: CATTDSSYEQYF
clone size: -; V gene: TRBV10-3; J gene: TRBJ2-5; CDR3 length: 14; D gene: -; CDR3 DNA: TGTGCCATCATATCCAGGGGTGGGGGAGAGACCCAGTACTTC; CDR3 protein: CAIISRGGGETQYF
clone size: -; V gene: TRBV7-2; J gene: TRBJ2-1; CDR3 length: 15; D gene: TRBD1; CDR3 DNA: TGTGCCAGCAGCTTGGGACAGGGGGGCTACAATGAGCAGTTCTTC; CDR3 protein: CASSLGQGGYNEQFF
clone size: -; V gene: TRBV10-3; J gene: TRBJ1-1; CDR3 length: 13; D gene: -; CDR3 DNA: TGTGCCATCAGTGAACAGGGTAAGACTGAAGCTTTCTTT; CDR3 protein: CAISEQGKTEAFF
clone size: -; V gene: TRBV6-5; J gene: TRBJ1-2; CDR3 length: 14; D gene: -; CDR3 DNA: TGTGCCAGCAGTTACGGGAGGGGGAGCTATGGCTACACCTTC; CDR3 protein: CASSYGRGSYGYTF